A selection of T cell receptor beta chains follows, all from one sample in a study of shared clonotypes between healthy human individuals. The repertoire was sequenced with immunoSEQ multiplex PCR; TCRdb's copy has only in-frame clones and lacks some. The sample lists some 2,000,000 clones; about 95% were seen once. Material for sequencing was naive CD8+ T cells sorted from blood. The receptors stem from a man between 18 and 35 years old in good health. Both conserved end residues are part of each CDR3. D genes are given only for firm matches.

CDR3 DNA: TGTGCCAGCAGCTTAGACCTCGTGGGGTCCTACGAGCAGTACTTC
CDR3 protein: CASSLDLVGSYEQYF
V gene: TRBV7-9
J gene: TRBJ2-7
D gene: .

CDR3 DNA: TGTGCCAGCAGTGAAGGGACTAGGTCCTACGAGCAGTACTTC
CDR3 protein: CASSEGTRSYEQYF
V gene: TRBV2
J gene: TRBJ2-7
D gene: TRBD2

CDR3 DNA: TGTGCCAGCAGCTTGAGTGCGTTTAGCTCCTACGAGCAGTACTTC
CDR3 protein: CASSLSAFSSYEQYF
V gene: TRBV5-5
J gene: TRBJ2-7
D gene: .

CDR3 DNA: TGTGCCAGCAGCCCAGCGGACGGAGGACCGACCTTC
CDR3 protein: CASSPADGGPTF
V gene: TRBV7-9
J gene: TRBJ1-2
D gene: .

CDR3 DNA: TGTGCCAGCAGCGACCTGAACACCGGGGAGCTGTTTTTT
CDR3 protein: CASSDLNTGELFF
V gene: TRBV9
J gene: TRBJ2-2
D gene: .

CDR3 DNA: TGTGCCAGCAGCTCGGACCAGTACGAGCAGTACTTC
CDR3 protein: CASSSDQYEQYF
V gene: TRBV7-9
J gene: TRBJ2-7
D gene: .

CDR3 DNA: TGTGCCAGCAGCTTCGGGGGGTTGCCTATGAACACTGAAGCTTTCTTT
CDR3 protein: CASSFGGLPMNTEAFF
V gene: TRBV7-9
J gene: TRBJ1-1
D gene: .

CDR3 DNA: TGTGCCAGCAGCTTAGTGGCGGGGGGAATCAATGAGCAGTTCTTC
CDR3 protein: CASSLVAGGINEQFF
V gene: TRBV7-9
J gene: TRBJ2-1
D gene: TRBD2

CDR3 DNA: TGTGCCAGCAGTTACTCTCTCCAAGAGACCCAGTACTTC
CDR3 protein: CASSYSLQETQYF
V gene: TRBV6-5
J gene: TRBJ2-5
D gene: .

CDR3 DNA: TGTGCCAGCAGCTTAGGCGCAGGGGAATCACCCCTCCACTTT
CDR3 protein: CASSLGAGESPLHF
V gene: TRBV7-8
J gene: TRBJ1-6
D gene: .

CDR3 DNA: TGTGCCAGCAGCTTAGAACAGATCACTGAAGCTTTCTTT
CDR3 protein: CASSLEQITEAFF
V gene: TRBV11-2
J gene: TRBJ1-1
D gene: .

CDR3 DNA: TGCGCCAGCCCCGAAGGGGGGAACTATGGCTACACCTTC
CDR3 protein: CASPEGGNYGYTF
V gene: TRBV5-1
J gene: TRBJ1-2
D gene: .

CDR3 DNA: TGTGCCAGCAGTTTAGTACGGAGCGCCAATTCACCCCTCCACTTT
CDR3 protein: CASSLVRSANSPLHF
V gene: TRBV27
J gene: TRBJ1-6
D gene: .